This TCR beta chain emerged from a study of blood T cell repertoires in COVID-19. Study-wide background: COVID-19 samples collected from the United States, Italy and Spain covered acute and convalescent phases.

Clones were sequenced by immunoSEQ multiplex PCR, and TCRdb holds only the in-frame ones, with some missing. The sample yields 70,000 to 95,000 clones, around nine tenths seen once. With V trimmed by 2 bases and J by 6 bases, 12 bases remained unmatched. The CDR3 is 16 amino acids. The germline CDR1 and CDR2 sequences are SGHTS and YDEGEE. The rearrangement links TRBV5-8 to TRBJ1-1; 8 bases map to TRBD1. The TCR was taken from a woman of 80 years or more with acute or convalescent COVID-19. Sequencing was performed on peripheral blood. The CDR3, as DNA: TGTGCCAGCAGCTTACGGACAGGGCCCATGGTCCCTGAAGCTTTCTTT. Translated, it gives CASSLRTGPMVPEAFF.